This T cell receptor (beta chain) originates from a study of cytomegalovirus exposure and HLA in healthy donors. Study at large: The roughly 670 first-cohort repertoires shared a platform with the 100 to 150 validation repertoires, as reported in a later analysis.

Separation from the roughly 670-subject first cohort characterized the 120-subject validation cohort, to which the donors belonged. The CDR3 contains 14 residues. Germline V gives CDR1 SGHTA, CDR2 FQGNSA. Trimming removed 4 bases at V and 0 bases at J, with 10 bases between. Notes on the study in general: With high specificity and sensitivity, the classifier reportedly diagnosed cytomegalovirus status. Altogether, some 170 TCR beta chains were recorded as cytomegalovirus-associated.

Remarks on this clone: Antigen unknown.

Here immunoSEQ multiplex PCR was the method, and the copy in TCRdb shows in-frame clones only, minus some. The sample has roughly 280,000 clones, around 86% seen once. The chain links TRBV7-2 to TRBJ2-7, with D possibly being TRBD1 (6 bases). The sample comprised PBMCs. The clonotype comes from a woman aged 18-29 years in good health and CMV-seronegative. CDR3 protein: CASSSDRNSYEQYF. For the CDR3, the DNA is TGTGCCAGCAGCTCTGACAGGAACTCCTACGAGCAGTACTTC. Based on the CDR3 plus reference TRBV7-2 and TRBJ2-7, the full variable domain is GAGVSQSPSNKVTEKGKDVELRCDPISGHTALYWYRQSLGQGLEFLIYFQGNSAPDKSGLPSDRFSAERTGGSVSTLTIQRTQQEDSAVYLCASSSDRNSYEQYFGPGTRLTVT.